The present entry profiles one T cell receptor (beta chain) with its context. Its cognate antigen is unknown. Germline values: CDR1 LNHDA, CDR2 SQIVND (reference sequence). Trimming removed 6 bases from V and 0 bases from J, with 12 bases in between. The CDR3 has 15 residues. Described time point: baseline, week 1 (first vaccination visit). Treatment: pre-vaccination baseline after standard-of-care therapy. Donors had new WHO grade 3 or 4 IDH1-mutant, ATRX-lost astrocytomas. These data are taken from a study of a mutant IDH1 vaccine in newly diagnosed glioma. Study in general: Before enrollment, patients got radiotherapy alone, temozolomide alone, or mostly the combination.

Whole-study findings and limits: There were vaccine-induced immune responses in roughly 92% of the patients.

Some clones are missing from TCRdb's copy, which holds only in-frame ones; the method was immunoSEQ multiplex PCR. The sample yields under 75,000 clones, about 91% seen once. This chain uses TRBV19 with TRBJ1-5; no clear D. The receptor was isolated from a man between 50 and 59 years old with glioma. The sequencing used PBMCs, collected from a glioma patient treated with radiotherapy, temozolomide or both. The CDR3 nucleotides are TGTGCCAGTAGCCTGACACCGCTTAGCAATCAGCCCCAGCATTTT. Its protein product is CASSLTPLSNQPQHF.